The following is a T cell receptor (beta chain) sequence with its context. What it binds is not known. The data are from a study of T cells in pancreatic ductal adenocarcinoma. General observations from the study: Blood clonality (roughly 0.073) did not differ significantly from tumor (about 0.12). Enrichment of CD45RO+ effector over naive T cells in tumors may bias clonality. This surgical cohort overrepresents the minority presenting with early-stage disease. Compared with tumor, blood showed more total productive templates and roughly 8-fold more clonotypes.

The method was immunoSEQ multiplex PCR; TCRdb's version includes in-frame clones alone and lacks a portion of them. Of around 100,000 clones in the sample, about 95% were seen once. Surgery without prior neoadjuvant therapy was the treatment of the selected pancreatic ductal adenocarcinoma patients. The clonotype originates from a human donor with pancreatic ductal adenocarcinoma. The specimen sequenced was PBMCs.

The CDR3 loop is CASSLDYTSENTGELFF. CDR3 coding DNA: TGTGCCAGCAGCTTAGATTATACTAGCGAGAACACCGGGGAGCTGTTTTTT. This chain links TRBV7-8 with TRBJ2-2; 7 nucleotides align to TRBD2. This CDR3 region has 17 residues. CDR1 and CDR2 from the germline V gene are SGHVS and FQNEAQ. J lost 1 base, V lost 1 base, and 6 bases had no gene match.